Shown below are 23 T cell receptor beta chains from a single sample sequenced in a study of control samples from healthy donors and cancer patients. Method: immunoSEQ multiplex PCR; TCRdb's copy keeps in-frame clones and lacks some. Altogether 350,000 to 450,000 clones are present, 75% to 95% being singletons, with the ten largest covering approximately 6.3%. Material for sequencing was PBMCs. These receptors all stem from a man in his forties or fifties with head and neck cancer.

V is TRBV27 and J is TRBJ2-7, with D possibly being TRBD1 or TRBD2 (5 bases each). The CDR3 length is 12 residues. Trimming removed 5 bases from V and 2 bases from J, with 7 bases in between. Germline V CDR1 and CDR2: MNHEY, SMNVEV (reference sequence). CDR3 in amino acids: CASSGGPYEQYF. CDR3 nucleotides: TGTGCCAGCAGTGGGGGTCCCTACGAGCAGTACTTC.

This chain connects TRBV11-2 to TRBJ2-7; 10 nucleotides agree with TRBD1. After removal of 6 bases from V and 5 bases from J, the junction contained 7 bases not matched to a gene. Germline V gene data show CDR1 as SGHAT and CDR2 as FQNNGV. This CDR3 contains 14 residues. The CDR3 region is CASRRPGQGNEQYF. In DNA, the CDR3 is TGTGCCAGCAGACGCCCGGGACAGGGGAACGAGCAGTACTTC.

The V gene is TRBV4-1, the J gene TRBJ2-3; TRBD2 aligns across 8 bases. The CDR3 covers 15 residues. With 5 bases clipped from V and 2 bases from J, the junction kept 6 bases outside the gene matches. Germline loops: CDR1 MGHRA, CDR2 YSYEKL. DNA for the CDR3: TGCGCCAGCAGCGTTAGCGGGGTGTACACAGATACGCAGTATTTT. Translated: CASSVSGVYTDTQYF.

The rearrangement uses TRBV18 and TRBJ2-7; 9 bases line up with TRBD1. Per germline, CDR1 KGHSH and CDR2 LQKENI. There are 16 residues in the CDR3. The V and J ends lost 3 bases and 7 bases, in that order; junction bases with no gene match: 13. CDR3 nucleotides: TGTGCCAGCTCACCTGCCGGGACAGGGCCCCTCCTGGAGCAGTACTTC. Residues: CASSPAGTGPLLEQYF.

V and J are TRBV19 and TRBJ1-1; no clear D. The germline V and J ends were trimmed by 5 bases and 10 bases, with 14 bases remaining between them. The CDR3 extends over 12 amino acids. In germline, CDR1 is LNHDA, CDR2 SQIVND (reference sequence). CDR3 nucleotides: TGTGCCAGTAGTCTACCGGCCTGGGGAGCTTTCTTT. It is translated as CASSLPAWGAFF.

The chain uses TRBV2 and TRBJ1-4; no clear D gene. CDR3 size: 15 residues. Germline V CDR1 and CDR2: SNHLY, FYNNEI. Trimming left V 7 bases short and J 5 bases short, with 17 bases between. In DNA, the CDR3 is TGTGCCAGCATGTTTAGCCGCGCACCAAATGAAAAACTGTTTTTT. Protein: CASMFSRAPNEKLFF.

The rearrangement joins TRBV18 to TRBJ2-1; tentative D call: TRBD1 (6 bases). V lost 3 bases and J lost 6, with 9 bases in between. This CDR3 spans 13 amino acids. Per germline, CDR1 KGHSH and CDR2 LQKENI. In nucleotides, the CDR3 is TGTGCCAGCTCACCCGTGGGGGCCAATGAGCAGTTCTTC. Its translation: CASSPVGANEQFF.

The chain joins TRBV7-2 to TRBJ1-6, with D possibly matching TRBD1 (5 bases). The length of the CDR3 is 16 residues. V lost 1 base to trimming and J lost 11 bases, with 18 bases between them. The germline V gene has CDR1 SGHTA and CDR2 FQGNSA. CDR3: CASSLDAGNGRAPLHF. CDR3 bases: TGTGCCAGCAGCTTAGATGCAGGGAATGGTAGAGCACCCCTCCACTTT.

The rearrangement joins TRBV5-6 to TRBJ1-1; no clear D gene. The V gene's germline CDR1 is SGHDT and CDR2 YYEEEE. Trimming cost V 2 bases and J 4 bases, with 15 bases left between them. The CDR3 loop spans 15 amino acids. The CDR3 coding sequence is TGTGCCAGCAGCTTCCCGGGTCCGAGAGGCACTGAAGCTTTCTTT. Its translation is CASSFPGPRGTEAFF.

The chain recombines TRBV9 with TRBJ2-3; no reliable D call. The CDR3 runs to 15 residues. Trimming cost V 0 bases and J 2 bases, with 10 bases left between them. Germline V gene data show CDR1 as SGDLS and CDR2 as YYNGEE. CDR3 nucleotides: TGTGCCAGCAGCGTAGGAGGTAGGGACACAGATACGCAGTATTTT. Residues: CASSVGGRDTDTQYF.

V gene TRBV12-5 combines with J gene TRBJ2-1, with 11 bases fitting TRBD2. Unmatched junction bases numbered 10, after V lost 5 bases and J lost 7 bases. This CDR3 has 16 amino acids. Per germline, CDR1 LGHNT and CDR2 FRNRAP. The CDR3 DNA reads as TGTGCTAGTGGTGGCACTAGCGGGAGCTTTAGTAATGAGCAGTTCTTC. Translated: CASGGTSGSFSNEQFF.

V gene TRBV4-2 combines with J gene TRBJ1-2, with unresolved D. V lost 3 bases to trimming and J lost 10 bases, with 15 bases between them. Looked up from germline, CDR1 is LGHNA and CDR2 is YNFKEQ. The CDR3 loop spans 13 amino acids. The CDR3 coding sequence is TGTGCCAGCAGCCAGACGGACGCCCTCGACTACACCTTC. It is translated as CASSQTDALDYTF.

This clone has just a few counts. This rearrangement joins TRBV11-3 to TRBJ1-1; possible D gene TRBD1, 6 bases. The CDR3 is made up of 16 amino acids. The V end lost 0 bases, the J end lost 3 bases, and 14 bases lay between the germline ends. Per the germline V gene, CDR1 is SGHNT and CDR2 is YENEEA. CDR3: CASSLDGRGGDTEAFF. CDR3 nucleotide sequence: TGTGCCAGCAGCTTAGATGGCAGGGGTGGGGACACTGAAGCTTTCTTT.

This clone was recorded many times. This rearrangement joins TRBV18 to TRBJ1-1; unclear D gene. CDR1 and CDR2 from the germline V gene are KGHSH and LQKENI. Trimming cost V 2 bases and J 1 base, with 8 bases left between them. The CDR3 has 14 residues. CDR3 in amino acids: CASSPTSSNTEAFF. In DNA, the CDR3 is TGTGCCAGCTCACCAACTTCTTCGAACACTGAAGCTTTCTTT. The full variable domain, its missing parts supplied by reference TRBV18 and TRBJ1-1, is NAGVMQNPRHLVRRRGQEARLRCSPMKGHSHVYWYRQLPEEGLKFMVYLQKENIIDESGMPKERFSAEFPKEGPSILRIQQVVRGDSAAYFCASSPTSSNTEAFFGQGTRLTVV.

The chain joins TRBV6-4 to TRBJ1-1, with D hard to call. V was clipped by 3 bases and J by 0 bases, with 5 bases between them. This CDR3 region has 13 residues. CDR1 and CDR2 (germline): MRHNA, SNTAGT. CDR3 region: CASSELMNTEAFF. Here the CDR3 DNA reads TGTGCCAGCAGTGAGTTGATGAACACTGAAGCTTTCTTT.

J is TRBJ1-2 and V is TRBV2, with D unresolved. The V gene's germline CDR1 is SNHLY and CDR2 FYNNEI. The CDR3 is 14 residues long. V was trimmed by 1 base and J by 2 bases, leaving 8 bases between them. CDR3 DNA: TGTGCCAGCAGTGAAGGAAGGATAAACTATGGCTACACCTTC. Protein sequence: CASSEGRINYGYTF.

The genes are TRBV6-5 and TRBJ2-7, with D possibly being TRBD2 (6 bases). Germline V gene sequence: CDR1 MNHEY, CDR2 SVGAGI. V was cut by 4 bases and J by 2 bases, with 18 bases left in between. The CDR3 has 16 amino acids. CDR3 bases: TGTGCCAGCAGTTTGAACCCGGGACTGCTCCCCTACGAGCAGTACTTC. Translation gives CASSLNPGLLPYEQYF.

The V gene is TRBV5-6, the J gene TRBJ1-1; the D gene is possibly TRBD1 (5 bases). Between the trimmed V and J ends, which lost 3 bases and 0 bases, there was a span of 12 bases. Germline CDR1 reads SGHDT; CDR2 reads YYEEEE. The CDR3 spans 15 residues. The CDR3 loop is CASSSPFRVNTEAFF. The CDR3 nucleotides are TGTGCCAGCAGCTCCCCTTTCAGGGTGAACACTGAAGCTTTCTTT.

This chain uses TRBV10-2 with TRBJ2-7; 9 bases are shared with TRBD1. This CDR3 has 14 residues. Germline V gene data show CDR1 as WSHSY and CDR2 as SAAADI. V dropped 0 bases and J dropped 6; count of bases not matched to a gene: 3. The CDR3 DNA sequence: TGCGCCAGCAGTGAGTCGGGGACAGGGACCGAGCAGTACTTC. Translation gives CASSESGTGTEQYF.

The rearrangement links TRBV10-3 to TRBJ2-5, with a weak D call TRBD2 (5 bases). Germline values: CDR1 ENHRY, CDR2 SYGVKD. The CDR3 extends over 16 amino acids. V was cut by 4 bases and J by 5 bases, with 20 bases left in between. CDR3 sequence reads: CAISGDGESLGETQYF. The CDR3 DNA sequence: TGTGCCATCAGTGGCGATGGGGAGAGTTTGGGGGAGACCCAGTACTTC.

This rearrangement joins TRBV27 to TRBJ1-6, with TRBD1 as a possible D gene (5 bases). The V gene's germline CDR1 is MNHEY and CDR2 SMNVEV (reference sequence). The ends were cut back, 3 bases at V and 7 bases at J, with 19 bases in the middle. The CDR3 extends over 17 amino acids. The CDR3 protein is CASSFGRGVEGNSPLHF. The CDR3, as DNA: TGTGCCAGCAGTTTCGGTAGAGGGGTCGAGGGAAATTCACCCCTCCACTTT.

The V and J genes are TRBV4-1 and TRBJ1-1, with TRBD1 matching over 11 bases. Germline assignment: CDR1 MGHRA and CDR2 YSYEKL. This CDR3 has 15 residues. Trimming took 3 bases from V and 5 from J; bases not matched to a gene: 5. CDR3 DNA sequence: TGCGCCAGCAGCCATTCAGGGACAGGGGGGACTGAAGCTTTCTTT. The encoded protein is CASSHSGTGGTEAFF.

J is TRBJ1-5 and V is TRBV5-6; 9 nucleotides align to TRBD1. V dropped 2 bases and J dropped 8; count of bases not matched to a gene: 14. Looked up from germline, CDR1 is SGHDT and CDR2 is YYEEEE. This CDR3 is built from 17 residues. The CDR3 reads CASSLTGGPLLREPQHF. In DNA form, the CDR3 reads TGTGCCAGCAGCTTAACAGGGGGCCCGCTTCTTCGGGAGCCCCAGCATTTT.